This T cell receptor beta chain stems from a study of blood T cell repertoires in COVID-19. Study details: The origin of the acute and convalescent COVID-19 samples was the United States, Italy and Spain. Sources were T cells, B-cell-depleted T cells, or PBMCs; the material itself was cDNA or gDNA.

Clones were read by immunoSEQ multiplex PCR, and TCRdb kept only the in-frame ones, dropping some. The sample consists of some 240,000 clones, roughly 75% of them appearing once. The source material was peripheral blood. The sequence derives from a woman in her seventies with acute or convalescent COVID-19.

The CDR3 region is CATSDPPVDEQYF. As DNA, the CDR3 is TGTGCCACCAGTGACCCGCCAGTGGACGAGCAGTACTTC. The chain combines TRBV24-1 with TRBJ2-7; D gene uncertain. From germline, CDR1 is KGHDR and CDR2 SFDVKD. The CDR3 is 13 residues long. V was shortened by 4 bases and J by 5 bases, with 11 bases between the two germline ends.